Listed below are T cell receptor beta chains from one sample, sequenced in a study of blood T cell repertoires in COVID-19. Assay: immunoSEQ multiplex PCR; the TCRdb copy retains only in-frame clones and omits some. The data contain around 150,000 clones, around 82% of them singletons. Material for sequencing was peripheral blood. The receptors derive from a man in his 60s with acute or convalescent COVID-19. CDR3s leave out the opening cysteine and the closing phenylalanine or tryptophan. The D gene is left open where the match is weak.

J gene	V gene	D gene	CDR3 protein
TRBJ2-5	TRBV5-3	TRBD2	ASPSGRARKETQY
TRBJ1-2	TRBV10-3	.	AIREQGNYGYT
TRBJ1-2	TRBV30	.	AWSVQGTLGQT
TRBJ2-5	TRBV5-8	TRBD1	ASRRDRGETQY
TRBJ2-7	TRBV7-2	.	ASSLTRTYEQY
TRBJ2-7	TRBV18	.	ASSPGPEQY
TRBJ2-4	TRBV2	TRBD2	ASQRRLAGAGAD
TRBJ1-2	TRBV29-1	.	SVVDGGFNRYGYT
TRBJ2-4	TRBV2	.	ASSEAGSKNIQY
TRBJ2-7	TRBV4-1	TRBD2	ASSRSTSGAYEQY